Sequencing of this TCR beta chain was carried out in a study of molecular identifiers for immune sequencing clone quantification. Study context: Four portions were sequenced after RNA from approximately 22,000 or 94,000 naive CD8 cells was split five ways in replicates.

Between about 19,000 and 1,100,000 sorted cells, with 10%, 30% or 50% RNA, yielded naive CD8 libraries. Naive CD8 T cell sorting was performed on the CD8+CD4-CCR7+CD45RA+ phenotype. The sample holds many counts of this clonotype. Its target is unknown. The study's findings and limits: Barcodes shared by identical TCR molecules could lead to underestimated sizes of highly expanded clones.

TCRdb reprocessed the PCR reads via MiXCR and lists one record per CDR3 protein. The sample contains over 600,000 distinct CDR3 sequences, about 20% of which appear only once. The CDR3 is 12 amino acids. Germline V gene data show CDR1 as MNHEY and CDR2 as SVGAGI. Trimming took 6 bases from V and 10 from J, leaving 12 bases between them. Sequenced input: naive CD8+ T cells from blood, with Jurkat cell RNA spiked in. Subset of the sample: FACS-sorted CD8+CD4-CCR7+CD45RA+ naive T cells. The chain recombines TRBV6-5 with TRBJ1-4; the D gene is possibly TRBD1 (6 bases). The TCR sequence derives from a human donor in good health. Some libraries in this study had Jurkat cell RNA spiked in. CDR3 residues: CASSGTGIKLFF. Here the CDR3 DNA reads TGTGCCAGCAGCGGTACAGGGATAAAACTGTTTTTT.